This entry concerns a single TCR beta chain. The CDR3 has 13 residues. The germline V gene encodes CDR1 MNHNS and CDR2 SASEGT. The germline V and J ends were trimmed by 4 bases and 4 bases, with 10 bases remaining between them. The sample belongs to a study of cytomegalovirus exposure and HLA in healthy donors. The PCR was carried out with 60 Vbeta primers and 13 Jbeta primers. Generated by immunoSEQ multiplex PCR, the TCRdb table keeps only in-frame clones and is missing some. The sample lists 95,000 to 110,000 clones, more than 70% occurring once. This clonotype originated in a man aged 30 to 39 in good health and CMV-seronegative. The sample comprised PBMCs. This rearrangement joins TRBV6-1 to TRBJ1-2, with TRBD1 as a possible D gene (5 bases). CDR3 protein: CASSVQGSYGYTF. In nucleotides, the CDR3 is TGTGCCAGCAGTGTCCAGGGTAGCTATGGCTACACCTTC.